This T cell receptor beta chain was captured by sequencing in a study of blood T cell repertoires in COVID-19. Background on the study: From the United States, Italy and Spain came samples of acute and convalescent COVID-19. The cDNA or gDNA used as material had been derived from T cells, B-cell-depleted T cells, or PBMCs.

Assignments of participants to cohorts depended upon their own reported clinical history. Clones were read by immunoSEQ multiplex PCR, and TCRdb kept only the in-frame ones, dropping some. The sample lists 200,000 to 300,000 clones, approximately 90% seen once, with 4.1% in the top ten. This CDR3 region has 16 residues. V was pared by 0 bases and J by 4 bases, with 16 bases between. CDR1 and CDR2 (germline): SGHNT, YYREEE (reference sequence). The specimen was PBMCs or T cells enriched from blood (not recorded which). The chain carries TRBV5-4 and TRBJ1-2; D is perhaps TRBD1 (5 bases). This TCR was recovered from a woman in her twenties or thirties who had recovered from COVID-19. CDR3 in amino acids: CASSLGSGLPLYGYTF. As DNA, the CDR3 is TGTGCCAGCAGCTTGGGGTCGGGACTGCCCCTCTATGGCTACACCTTC.